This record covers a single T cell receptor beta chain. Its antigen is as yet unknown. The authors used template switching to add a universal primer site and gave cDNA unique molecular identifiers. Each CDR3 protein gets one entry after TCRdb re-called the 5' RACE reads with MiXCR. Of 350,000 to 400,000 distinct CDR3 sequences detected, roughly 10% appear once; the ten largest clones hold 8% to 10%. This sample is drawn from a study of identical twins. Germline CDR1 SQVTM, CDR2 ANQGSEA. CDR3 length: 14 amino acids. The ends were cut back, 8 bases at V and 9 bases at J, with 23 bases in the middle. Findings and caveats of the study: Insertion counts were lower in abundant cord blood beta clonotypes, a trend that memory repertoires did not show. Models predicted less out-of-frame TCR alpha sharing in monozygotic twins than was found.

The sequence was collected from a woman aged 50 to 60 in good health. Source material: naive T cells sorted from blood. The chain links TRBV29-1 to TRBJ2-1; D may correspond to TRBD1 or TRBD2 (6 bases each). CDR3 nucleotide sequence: TGCAGCCTGGAGGGCAGGGGCTCAGTAAGTGAGCAGTTCTTC. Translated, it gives CSLEGRGSVSEQFF.